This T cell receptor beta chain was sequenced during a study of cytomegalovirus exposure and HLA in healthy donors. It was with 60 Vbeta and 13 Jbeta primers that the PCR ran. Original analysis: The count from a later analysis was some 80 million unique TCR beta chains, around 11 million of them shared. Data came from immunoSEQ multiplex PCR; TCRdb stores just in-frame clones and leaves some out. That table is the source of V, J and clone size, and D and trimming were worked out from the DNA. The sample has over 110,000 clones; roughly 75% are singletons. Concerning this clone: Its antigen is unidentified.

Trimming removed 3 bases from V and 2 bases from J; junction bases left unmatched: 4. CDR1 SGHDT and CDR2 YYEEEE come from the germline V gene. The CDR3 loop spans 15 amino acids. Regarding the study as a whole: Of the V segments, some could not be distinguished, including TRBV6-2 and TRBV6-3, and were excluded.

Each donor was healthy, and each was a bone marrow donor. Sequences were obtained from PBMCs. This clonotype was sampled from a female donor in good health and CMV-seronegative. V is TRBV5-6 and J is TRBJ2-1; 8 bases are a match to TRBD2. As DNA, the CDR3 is TGTGCCAGCAGCTCGGGGGGACTAGCCTACAATGAGCAGTTCTTC. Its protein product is CASSSGGLAYNEQFF.